Below, 24 T cell receptor beta chains from the same sample are listed, as sequenced in a study of PD-L1 blockade in urothelial cancer. Assay used: immunoSEQ multiplex PCR; TCRdb lists only in-frame clones, some missing. The sample has about 95,000 clones, around 90% seen once. Time point meaning: pretreatment peripheral blood. Here the sequenced sample was PBMCs, taken around atezolizumab (anti-PD-L1) treatment. These receptor sequences come from a man in his 60s with urothelial cancer.

This clone has only one observation. The chain has TRBV30 and TRBJ2-3, with 14 bases lining up with TRBD2. The CDR3 contains 15 residues. Germline V lookup: CDR1 GTSNPN, CDR2 SVGIG (reference sequence). V dropped 2 bases and J dropped 6; count of bases not matched to a gene: 4. CDR3 sequence reads: CAWSKTSGGVDTQYF. The CDR3 bases are TGTGCCTGGAGTAAGACTAGCGGGGGGGTGGATACGCAGTATTTT.

The V and J genes are TRBV11-3 and TRBJ2-1; 11 positions match TRBD1. Germline V CDR1 and CDR2: SGHNT, YENEEA. This CDR3 is built from 14 residues. Trimming cost V 4 bases and J 5 bases; bases outside gene matches: 1. CDR3 bases: TGTGCCAGCAGCTCGGACAGGGGGCACAATGAGCAGTTCTTC. Translated: CASSSDRGHNEQFF.

The rearrangement joins TRBV9 to TRBJ2-1; 11 bases map to TRBD2. The trim removed 1 base at V and 5 bases at J, leaving 8 bases unmatched. The CDR3 is 17 residues long. The germline gives CDR1 SGDLS, CDR2 YYNGEE. The CDR3 loop is CASSVTLAGGENNEQFF. The DNA of the CDR3 is TGTGCCAGCAGCGTAACCTTAGCGGGGGGGGAAAACAATGAGCAGTTCTTC.

The chain joins TRBV21-1 to TRBJ2-4; TRBD1 was called by the table and not checked on the DNA. TRBV21-1 is reported as a pseudogene. This CDR3 contains 15 residues. CDR3: CAFRFTGTGENIQYF. CDR3 nucleotides: TGTGCCTTCCGCTTCACCGGGACAGGGGAGAACATTCAGTACTTC.

The rearrangement uses TRBV7-9 and TRBJ2-2, with D maybe TRBD2 (5 bases). The germline gives CDR1 SEHNR, CDR2 FQNEAQ (reference sequence). The CDR3 consists of 13 residues. With 5 bases removed from V and 7 bases from J, the gap between germline ends came to 11 bases. CDR3 amino acids: CASSGTRNGELFF. CDR3 nucleotides: TGTGCCAGCAGCGGAACTAGGAACGGGGAGCTGTTTTTT.

The chain has TRBV2 and TRBJ2-2; TRBD1 matches 9 bases. Germline loops: CDR1 SNHLY, CDR2 FYNNEI. CDR3 length equals 16 residues. Trimming removed 4 bases from V and 6 bases from J; junction bases left unmatched: 9. The DNA for the CDR3 is TGTGCCAGCAGTGTGGGCGGGACAGGGCTGTCCGGGGAGCTGTTTTTT. It encodes CASSVGGTGLSGELFF.

V gene TRBV7-3 combines with J gene TRBJ2-1, with a possible D match to TRBD2 (6 bases). There are 13 residues in the CDR3. Germline V gene lookup returns CDR1 SGHTA and CDR2 FQGTGA. With 5 bases removed from V and 3 bases from J, the gap between germline ends came to 8 bases. This CDR3 is CASSAGLYNEQFF. For the CDR3, the DNA is TGTGCCAGCAGCGCGGGACTCTACAATGAGCAGTTCTTC.

J is TRBJ2-3 and V is TRBV27, with TRBD1 as a possible D gene (5 bases). The germline V gene encodes CDR1 MNHEY and CDR2 SMNVEV (reference sequence). V was pared by 4 bases and J by 10 bases, with 12 bases between. The CDR3 covers 12 residues. The CDR3 here is CASSSLTEAQYF. CDR3 sequence (DNA): TGTGCCAGCAGTTCCTTGACAGAAGCGCAGTATTTT.

V usage is TRBV7-6 and J usage is TRBJ2-5; 12 bases match TRBD2. Germline V gene data show CDR1 as SGHVS and CDR2 as FNYEAQ. This CDR3 has 14 amino acids. Trimming took 5 bases from V and 8 from J; bases not matched to a gene: 6. The DNA of the CDR3 is TGTGCCAGCAGCACGTCGACTAGCGGGAGTACCCAGTACTTC. It codes for CASSTSTSGSTQYF.

The J gene is TRBJ2-2, the V gene TRBV5-6; D unresolved. CDR1 and CDR2 (germline): SGHDT, YYEEEE. V was clipped by 0 bases and J by 5 bases, with 11 bases between them. The CDR3 extends over 15 amino acids. The CDR3 region has the DNA TGTGCCAGCAGCTTGGCCGGCGGAGCGACCGGGGAGCTGTTTTTT. Its protein product is CASSLAGGATGELFF.

The rearrangement joins TRBV29-1 to TRBJ2-5; 7 nucleotides agree with TRBD1. The CDR3 contains 13 residues. Trimming removed 3 bases from V and 5 bases from J; junction bases left unmatched: 6. CDR1 is SQVTM, CDR2 ANQGSEA, per germline. The CDR3 region is CSVERDRVETQYF. For the CDR3, the DNA is TGCAGCGTTGAGAGGGACAGAGTGGAGACCCAGTACTTC.

The rearrangement uses TRBV11-2 and TRBJ1-3, with TRBD1 identical over 10 bases. Germline V gene lookup returns CDR1 SGHAT and CDR2 FQNNGV. V gave up 5 bases and J gave up 2 bases; unmatched junction bases: 6. This CDR3 is 16 amino acids long. CDR3 residues: CASSRDRGGTGNTIYF. For the CDR3, the DNA is TGTGCCAGCAGCCGGGACAGGGGAGGCACTGGAAACACCATATATTTT.

The gene calls are TRBV2 and TRBJ2-5; D uncertain. The V end was cut by 4 bases, the J end by 5 bases, with 5 bases between. The CDR3 runs 11 residues. Germline CDR1 and CDR2: SNHLY and FYNNEI. This chain's CDR3 is CASSVTETQYF. The CDR3 DNA sequence: TGTGCCAGCAGTGTTACTGAGACCCAGTACTTC.

This chain links TRBV5-1 with TRBJ2-7; tentative D call: TRBD1 (5 bases). This CDR3 is built from 13 residues. Germline V gives CDR1 SGHRS, CDR2 YFSETQ. Trimming left V 0 bases short and J 5 bases short, with 9 bases between. CDR3 sequence (DNA): TGCGCCAGCAGCTTGGGGGGCGGCAACGAGCAGTACTTC. This translates into CASSLGGGNEQYF. The variable domain in full, completed from reference TRBV5-1 and TRBJ2-7, reads KAGVTQTPRYLIKTRGQQVTLSCSPISGHRSVSWYQQTPGQGLQFLFEYFSETQRNKGNFPGRFSGRQFSNSRSEMNVSTLELGDSALYLCASSLGGGNEQYFGPGTRLTVT.

This chain joins TRBV20-1 and TRBJ2-7; a weak D match, TRBD2 (5 bases). V shed 6 bases and J shed 5 bases, with 11 bases lying between them. CDR1 and CDR2 from the germline V gene are DFQATT and SNEGSKA (reference sequence). The CDR3 contains 11 residues. The chain's CDR3 is CSAERANEQYF. The DNA for the CDR3 is TGCAGTGCGGAGAGGGCCAACGAGCAGTACTTC.

The J gene is TRBJ2-5, the V gene TRBV30, with a tentative D call TRBD2 (5 bases). The germline gives CDR1 GTSNPN, CDR2 SVGIG (reference sequence). Trimming removed 0 bases at V and 5 bases at J, with 10 bases between. CDR3 length: 13 residues. CDR3 coding DNA: TGTGCCTGGAGTGTCGGAGGAACGGAGACCCAGTACTTC. Translating gives CAWSVGGTETQYF.

This chain joins TRBV6-5 and TRBJ1-2; no firm D call. Per germline, CDR1 MNHEY and CDR2 SVGAGI. The CDR3 runs 13 residues. Between the trimmed V and J ends, which lost 6 bases and 0 bases, there was a span of 8 bases. The CDR3: CASSFRANYGYTF. CDR3 bases: TGTGCCAGCAGCTTTCGCGCTAACTATGGCTACACCTTC.

V usage is TRBV2 and J usage is TRBJ2-1; TRBD2 might be the D (6 bases). The CDR3 covers 14 residues. The germline V gene has CDR1 SNHLY and CDR2 FYNNEI. V lost 7 bases and J 9 bases, leaving 19 bases between the germline ends. Here the CDR3 reads CASKGLGKSGEQFF. In DNA, the CDR3 is TGTGCCAGCAAGGGACTGGGTAAGTCCGGTGAGCAGTTCTTC.

This chain connects TRBV14 to TRBJ1-3, with D maybe TRBD1 (6 bases). CDR1 and CDR2 from the germline V gene are SGHDN and FVKESK. The ends were cut back, 2 bases at V and 5 bases at J, with 7 bases in the middle. The CDR3 extends over 13 amino acids. DNA for the CDR3: TGTGCCAGCAGCCAAAGGGGGAGAAACACCATATATTTT. It yields the protein CASSQRGRNTIYF. The whole variable domain, filled in from reference TRBV14 and TRBJ1-3, reads EAGVTQFPSHSVIEKGQTVTLRCDPISGHDNLYWYRRVMGKEIKFLLHFVKESKQDESGMPNNRFLAERTGGTYSTLKVQPAELEDSGVYFCASSQRGRNTIYFGEGSWLTVV.

This clone is a singleton in its sample. The chain is built from TRBV5-6 and TRBJ2-4, with 8 positions matching TRBD1. The V segment lost 1 base and the J segment 0 bases; nucleotides outside the gene matches: 12. CDR3 length equals 19 residues. Germline CDR1 is SGHDT and CDR2 is YYEEEE. The CDR3, as DNA: TGTGCCAGCAGCTTGTATGCGACAGGGGACCACATAGCCAAAAACATTCAGTACTTC. It translates to CASSLYATGDHIAKNIQYF.

The rearrangement uses TRBV30 and TRBJ2-5; TRBD1 agrees at 9 bases. The CDR3 contains 16 residues. J gave up 2 bases and V 0 bases, and 7 bases lay outside the gene matches. Germline V lookup: CDR1 GTSNPN, CDR2 SVGIG (reference sequence). CDR3 sequence reads: CAWSVPGQGTQETQYF. CDR3 coding DNA: TGTGCCTGGAGTGTACCTGGACAGGGGACACAAGAGACCCAGTACTTC.

The chain combines TRBV28 with TRBJ2-7; TRBD1 matches 7 bases. The CDR3 consists of 15 residues. Germline CDR1 is MDHEN and CDR2 is SYDVKM. V shed 5 bases and J 0 bases; nucleotides not matched to a gene: 7. This chain's CDR3 is CASSPPGQLSYEQYF. CDR3 in DNA: TGTGCCAGCAGTCCACCGGGACAGCTCTCCTACGAGCAGTACTTC.

V usage is TRBV2 and J usage is TRBJ2-3; D unresolved. Trimming left V 1 base short and J 0 bases short, with 5 bases between. CDR1 is SNHLY and CDR2 is FYNNEI in the germline V gene. The CDR3 covers 14 residues. The CDR3 reads CASSEDTSTDTQYF. In DNA form, the CDR3 reads TGTGCCAGCAGTGAAGACACGAGCACAGATACGCAGTATTTT.

The chain is built from TRBV7-3 and TRBJ2-2, with 11 nucleotides matching TRBD2. This CDR3 is built from 14 residues. The ends lost 3 bases at V and 6 bases at J; junction bases unmatched: 0. CDR1 is SGHTA and CDR2 is FQGTGA in the germline V gene. The CDR3 DNA sequence: TGTGCCAGCAGCTTTAGCGGGGGGGCCGGGGAGCTGTTTTTT. Protein: CASSFSGGAGELFF.